This T cell receptor beta chain appears in the sequencing data of a study of T-cell reconstitution after alpha-beta-depleted transplantation in children. This CDR3 is 14 amino acids long. The germline V and J ends were trimmed by 6 bases and 2 bases, with 15 bases remaining between them. Germline lookup yields CDR1 DFQATT and CDR2 SNEGSKA (reference sequence). The authors prepared the TCRbeta library with unique molecular identifiers. One entry per CDR3 protein, called by TCRdb with MiXCR from the PCR reads. The table lists tens of thousands of distinct CDR3 sequences, approximately 10% of them singletons. This clonotype was recorded at least ten times.

This chain uses TRBV20-1 with TRBJ2-3; D uncertain. The TCR comes from a human donor who donated a stem cell graft to a child with chronic granulomatous disease. The sequenced sample was PBMCs from the stem cell graft donor, obtained from the stem cell graft. CDR3 DNA: TGCAGTGCCCTTACAGCCCTTTACACAGATACGCAGTATTTT. Its translation is CSALTALYTDTQYF.